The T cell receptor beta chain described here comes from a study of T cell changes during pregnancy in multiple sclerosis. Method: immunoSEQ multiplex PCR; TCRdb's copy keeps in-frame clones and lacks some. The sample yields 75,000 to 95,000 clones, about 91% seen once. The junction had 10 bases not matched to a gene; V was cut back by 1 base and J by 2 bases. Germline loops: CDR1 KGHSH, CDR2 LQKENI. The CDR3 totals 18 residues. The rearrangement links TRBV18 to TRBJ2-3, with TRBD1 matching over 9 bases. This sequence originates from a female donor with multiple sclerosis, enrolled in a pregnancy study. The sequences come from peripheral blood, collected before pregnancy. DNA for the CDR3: TGTGCCAGCTCACCACAACCGCGGACAGGGGATTTCACAGATACGCAGTATTTT. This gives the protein CASSPQPRTGDFTDTQYF. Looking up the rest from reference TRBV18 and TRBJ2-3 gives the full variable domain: NAGVMQNPRHLVRRRGQEARLRCSPMKGHSHVYWYRQLPEEGLKFMVYLQKENIIDESGMPKERFSAEFPKEGPSILRIQQVVRGDSAAYFCASSPQPRTGDFTDTQYFGPGTRLTVL.